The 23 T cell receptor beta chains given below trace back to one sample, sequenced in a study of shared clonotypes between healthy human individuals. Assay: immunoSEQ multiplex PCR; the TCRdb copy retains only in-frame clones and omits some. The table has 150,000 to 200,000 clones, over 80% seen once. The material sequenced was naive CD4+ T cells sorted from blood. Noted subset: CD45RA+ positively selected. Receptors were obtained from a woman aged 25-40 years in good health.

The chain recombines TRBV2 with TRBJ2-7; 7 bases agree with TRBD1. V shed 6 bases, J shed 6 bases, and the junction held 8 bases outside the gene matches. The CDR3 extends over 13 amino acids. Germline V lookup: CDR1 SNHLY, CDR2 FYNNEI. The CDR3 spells CASRGQTIGEQYF. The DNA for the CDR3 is TGTGCCAGCAGGGGACAGACTATAGGCGAGCAGTACTTC.

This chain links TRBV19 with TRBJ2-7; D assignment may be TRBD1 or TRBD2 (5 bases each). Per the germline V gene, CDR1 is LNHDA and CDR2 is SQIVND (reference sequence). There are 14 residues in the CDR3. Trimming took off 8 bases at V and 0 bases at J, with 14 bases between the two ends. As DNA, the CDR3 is TGTGCCAGTCGATCAGGGACCTCCTCCTACGAGCAGTACTTC. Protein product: CASRSGTSSYEQYF.

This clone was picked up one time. The CDR3 sequence is CASSSFQGAFNEQYF. Written as DNA, the CDR3 is TGCGCCAGCAGCTCGTTCCAGGGGGCATTCAACGAGCAGTACTTC. The chain recombines TRBV5-1 with TRBJ2-7, with 8 positions matching TRBD1. V shed 3 bases, J shed 5 bases, and the junction held 10 bases outside the gene matches. The CDR3 runs 15 residues. The germline V gene has CDR1 SGHRS and CDR2 YFSETQ.

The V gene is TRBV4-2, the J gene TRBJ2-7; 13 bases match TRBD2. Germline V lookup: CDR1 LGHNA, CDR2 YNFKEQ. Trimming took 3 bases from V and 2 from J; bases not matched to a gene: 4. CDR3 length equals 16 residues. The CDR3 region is CASSQELAGGTYEQYF. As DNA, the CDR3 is TGTGCCAGCAGCCAGGAACTAGCGGGAGGGACCTACGAGCAGTACTTC.

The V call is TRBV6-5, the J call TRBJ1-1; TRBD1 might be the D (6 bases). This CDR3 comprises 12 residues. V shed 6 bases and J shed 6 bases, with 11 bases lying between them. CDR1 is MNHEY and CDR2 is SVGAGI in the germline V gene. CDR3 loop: CASSHRVAEAFF. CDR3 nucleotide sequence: TGTGCCAGCAGCCACAGGGTGGCTGAAGCTTTCTTT.

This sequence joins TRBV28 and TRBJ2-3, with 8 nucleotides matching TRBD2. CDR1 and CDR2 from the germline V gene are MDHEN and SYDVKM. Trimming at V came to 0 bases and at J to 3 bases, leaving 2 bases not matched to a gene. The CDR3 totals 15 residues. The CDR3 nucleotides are TGTGCCAGCAGTTTATGGGGACTAGTAACAGATACGCAGTATTTT. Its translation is CASSLWGLVTDTQYF.

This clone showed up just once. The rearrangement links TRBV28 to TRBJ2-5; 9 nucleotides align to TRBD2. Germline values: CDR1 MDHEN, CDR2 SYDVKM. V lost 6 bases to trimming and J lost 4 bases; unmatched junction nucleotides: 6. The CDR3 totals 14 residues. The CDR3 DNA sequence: TGTGCCAGCAGCTCTAGCGGGGTCCTAGAGACCCAGTACTTC. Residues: CASSSSGVLETQYF.

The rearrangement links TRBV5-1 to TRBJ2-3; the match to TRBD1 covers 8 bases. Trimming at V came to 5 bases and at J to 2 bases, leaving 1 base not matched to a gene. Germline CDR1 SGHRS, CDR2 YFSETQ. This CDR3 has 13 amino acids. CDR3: CASRDRDTDTQYF. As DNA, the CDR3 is TGCGCCAGCAGGGACAGGGACACAGATACGCAGTATTTT.

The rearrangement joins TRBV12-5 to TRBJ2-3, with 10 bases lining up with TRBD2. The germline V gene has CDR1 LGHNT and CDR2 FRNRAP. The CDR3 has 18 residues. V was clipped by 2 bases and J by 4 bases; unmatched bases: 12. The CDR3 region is CASGLSPRSLAGADTQYF. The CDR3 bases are TGTGCTAGTGGTTTGTCGCCCAGGTCCCTAGCGGGAGCAGATACGCAGTATTTT.

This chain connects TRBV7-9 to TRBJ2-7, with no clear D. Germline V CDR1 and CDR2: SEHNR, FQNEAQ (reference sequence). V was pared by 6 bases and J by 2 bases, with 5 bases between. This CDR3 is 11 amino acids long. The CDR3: CASSSAYEQYF. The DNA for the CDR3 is TGTGCCAGCAGTTCAGCCTACGAGCAGTACTTC.

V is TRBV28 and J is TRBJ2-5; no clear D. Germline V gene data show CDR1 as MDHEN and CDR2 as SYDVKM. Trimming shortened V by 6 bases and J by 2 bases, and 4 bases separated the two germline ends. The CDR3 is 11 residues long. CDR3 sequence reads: CASRQQETQYF. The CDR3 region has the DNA TGTGCCAGCAGGCAACAAGAGACCCAGTACTTC. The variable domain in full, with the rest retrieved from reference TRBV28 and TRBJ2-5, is DVKVTQSSRYLVKRTGEKVFLECVQDMDHENMFWYRQDPGLGLRLIYFSYDVKMKEKGDIPEGYSVSREKKERFSLILESASTNQTSMYLCASRQQETQYFGPGTRLLVL.

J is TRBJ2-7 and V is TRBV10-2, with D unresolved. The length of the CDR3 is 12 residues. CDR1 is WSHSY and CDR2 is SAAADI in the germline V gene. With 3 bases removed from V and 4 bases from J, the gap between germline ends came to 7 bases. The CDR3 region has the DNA TGCGCCAGCAGTGAACGTGAGTACGAGCAGTACTTC. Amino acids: CASSEREYEQYF.

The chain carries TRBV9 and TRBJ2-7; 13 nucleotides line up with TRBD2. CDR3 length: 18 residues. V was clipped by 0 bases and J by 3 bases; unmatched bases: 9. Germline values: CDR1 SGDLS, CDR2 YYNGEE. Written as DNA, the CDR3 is TGTGCCAGCAGCGTAGCCCCGGGACTAGCGGGAAGTAACTACGAGCAGTACTTC. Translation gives CASSVAPGLAGSNYEQYF.

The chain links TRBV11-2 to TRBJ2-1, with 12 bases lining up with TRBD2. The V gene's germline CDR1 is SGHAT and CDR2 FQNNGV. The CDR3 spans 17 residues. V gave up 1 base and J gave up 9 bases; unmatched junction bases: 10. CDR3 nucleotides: TGTGCCAGCAGCTTAGCTCCGGGACTAGCGGGCGGGGGTGAGCAGTTCTTC. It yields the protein CASSLAPGLAGGGEQFF.

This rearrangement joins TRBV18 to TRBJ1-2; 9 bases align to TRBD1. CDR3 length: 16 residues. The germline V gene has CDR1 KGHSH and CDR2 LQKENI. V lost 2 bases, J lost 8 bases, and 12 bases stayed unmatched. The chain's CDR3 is CASSPYSGQGKSGYTF. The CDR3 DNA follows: TGTGCCAGCTCACCATACTCTGGACAGGGGAAAAGCGGCTACACCTTC.

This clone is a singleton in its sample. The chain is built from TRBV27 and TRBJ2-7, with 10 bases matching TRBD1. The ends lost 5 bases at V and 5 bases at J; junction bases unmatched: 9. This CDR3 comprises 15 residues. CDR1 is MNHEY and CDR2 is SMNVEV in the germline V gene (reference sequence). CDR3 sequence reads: CASSPRQGASDEQYF. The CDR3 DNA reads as TGTGCCAGCAGTCCGAGACAGGGGGCGTCCGACGAGCAGTACTTC.

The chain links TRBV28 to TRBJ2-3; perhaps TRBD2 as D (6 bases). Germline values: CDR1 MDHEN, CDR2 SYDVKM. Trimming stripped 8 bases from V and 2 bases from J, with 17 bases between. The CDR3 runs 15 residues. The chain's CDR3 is CASSLASGSTDTQYF. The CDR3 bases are TGTGCCAGCTCCTTAGCCAGCGGGTCCACAGATACGCAGTATTTT.

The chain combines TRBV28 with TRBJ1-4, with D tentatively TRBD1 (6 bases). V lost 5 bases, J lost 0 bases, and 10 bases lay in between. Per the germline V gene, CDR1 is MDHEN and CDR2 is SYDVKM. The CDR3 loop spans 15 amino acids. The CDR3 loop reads CASSLDSATNEKLFF. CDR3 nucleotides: TGTGCCAGCAGTCTGGACAGTGCAACTAATGAAAAACTGTTTTTT.

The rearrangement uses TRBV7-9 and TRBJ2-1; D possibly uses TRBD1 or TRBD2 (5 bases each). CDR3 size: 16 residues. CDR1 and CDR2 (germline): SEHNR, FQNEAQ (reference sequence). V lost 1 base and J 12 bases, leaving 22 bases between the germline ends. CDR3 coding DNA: TGTGCCAGCAGCTTAGTGGGACCAGAGGCGAAGGGCGGGCAGTTCTTC. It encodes CASSLVGPEAKGGQFF.

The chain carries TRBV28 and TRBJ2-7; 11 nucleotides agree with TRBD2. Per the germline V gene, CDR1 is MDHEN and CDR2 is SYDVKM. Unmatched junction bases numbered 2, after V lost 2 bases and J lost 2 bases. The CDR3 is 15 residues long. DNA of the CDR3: TGTGCCAGCAGTTTAGGGACTAGCGGTACCTACGAGCAGTACTTC. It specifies CASSLGTSGTYEQYF.

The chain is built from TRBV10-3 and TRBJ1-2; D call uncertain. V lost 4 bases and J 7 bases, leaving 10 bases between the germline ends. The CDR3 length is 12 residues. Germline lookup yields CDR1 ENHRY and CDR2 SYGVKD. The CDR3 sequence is CAISAAYGGYTF. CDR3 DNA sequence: TGTGCCATCAGTGCGGCATATGGTGGCTACACCTTC.

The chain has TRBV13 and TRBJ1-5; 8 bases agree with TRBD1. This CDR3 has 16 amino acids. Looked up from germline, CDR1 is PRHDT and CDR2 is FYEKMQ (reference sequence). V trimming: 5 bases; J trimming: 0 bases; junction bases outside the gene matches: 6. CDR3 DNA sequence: TGTGCCAGCAGCAAATGGACAGGGTCTAGCAATCAGCCCCAGCATTTT. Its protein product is CASSKWTGSSNQPQHF.

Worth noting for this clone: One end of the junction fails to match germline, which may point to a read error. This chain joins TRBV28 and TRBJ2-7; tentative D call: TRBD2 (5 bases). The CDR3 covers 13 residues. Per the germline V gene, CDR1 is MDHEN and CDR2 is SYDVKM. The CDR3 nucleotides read TGTGCCAGCAGTTTTGAGGGTTTGAAAGCGTCCACATTC. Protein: CASSFEGLKASTF.